This T cell receptor gamma chain was recorded in a study of intestinal T cells in coeliac disease. Using around 210 ng of biopsy DNA, TRG was amplified with LymphoTrack primers. TCRdb ran CATT on the multiplex PCR reads. This table holds approximately 1,400 gamma-chain clones, approximately 50% found once. Germline lookup yields CDR1 VTNTFY and CDR2 YDVSTARD (reference sequence). The CDR3 extends over 11 amino acids. Worth noting for this clone: Its ends do not fully match the called genes, so a read error is possible. The same CDR3 also results from other DNA sequences found in this sample.

For each case, the template was genomic DNA from ten 5-µm formalin-fixed paraffin-embedded scrolls. The samples were fully anonymised formalin-fixed paraffin-embedded duodenal biopsies left over from diagnostic use. The sample taken for sequencing was a duodenal biopsy. The chain combines TRGV3 with TRGJ1 or TRGJ2. This TCR derives from a human donor with celiac disease. The CDR3 DNA reads TGTGCTACCTGGGGAATCTATAAGAAACTCTTT. Its translation: CATWGIYKKLF.